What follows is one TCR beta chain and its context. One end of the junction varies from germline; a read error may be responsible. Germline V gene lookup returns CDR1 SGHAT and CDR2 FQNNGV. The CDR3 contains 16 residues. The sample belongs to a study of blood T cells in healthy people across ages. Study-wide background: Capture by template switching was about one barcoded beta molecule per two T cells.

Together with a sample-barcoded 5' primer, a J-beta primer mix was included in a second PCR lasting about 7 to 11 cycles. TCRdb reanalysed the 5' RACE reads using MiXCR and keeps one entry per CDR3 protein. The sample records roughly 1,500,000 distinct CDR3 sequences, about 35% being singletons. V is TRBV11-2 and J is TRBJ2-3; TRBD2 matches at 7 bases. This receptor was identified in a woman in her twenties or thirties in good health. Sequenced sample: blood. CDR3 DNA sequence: TGTACCAGCAGCTTAGAAAGCGGGGTATACACAGATACGCAGTATTTT. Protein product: CTSSLESGVYTDTQYF.